These T cell receptor beta chains were read from a single sample in a study of T-cell memory formation after mild COVID-19. Each CDR3 protein gets one entry after TCRdb re-called the 5' RACE reads with MiXCR. The sample records approximately 340,000 distinct CDR3 sequences, under 15% being singletons. Sequenced sample: PBMCs or a T cell subset sorted from them (not recorded which). The receptors were gathered from a man aged 18 to 29 who had mild COVID-19 (a few samples of this study predate the infection). Cell type and time point are not known. CDR3s include the opening cysteine and the closing phenylalanine or tryptophan. The D gene is left open where the match is weak. Clone sizes are given selectively: once, few, many, or a class where the clone is expanded.

j_gene | d_gene | v_gene | abundance | CDR3aa | CDR3nt
TRBJ1-4 | TRBD1 | TRBV18 | . | CASSPFSFDRGEGTNEKLFF | TGTGCCAGCTCACCATTCTCGTTTGACAGGGGGGAAGGAACTAATGAAAAACTGTTTTTT
TRBJ1-4 | . | TRBV25-1 | . | CASGHRQKLFF | TGTGCCAGCGGCCATCGACAAAAACTGTTTTTT
TRBJ2-4 | TRBD2 | TRBV6-6 | . | CASSKAGLAGGPNIQYF | TGTGCCAGCAGTAAAGCGGGACTAGCGGGAGGGCCGAACATTCAGTACTTC
TRBJ1-5 | . | TRBV27 | few | CASSLSGFGRAGISQPQHF | TGTGCCAGCAGTTTATCGGGTTTTGGTCGTGCAGGTATCTCTCAGCCCCAGCATTTT
TRBJ2-7 | TRBD1 | TRBV11-2 | few | CASSLGGTGYTYEQYF | TGTGCCAGCAGCTTAGGGGGGACAGGTTATACCTACGAGCAGTACTTC
TRBJ2-5 | TRBD2 | TRBV7-2 | few | CASRSAWGTSGVETQYF | TGTGCCAGCAGATCAGCTTGGGGGACTAGCGGGGTGGAGACCCAGTACTTC
TRBJ2-3 | . | TRBV7-2 | few | CASSFLWGGPDTQYF | TGTGCCAGCAGCTTTTTGTGGGGGGGCCCAGATACGCAGTATTTT
TRBJ2-6 | . | TRBV9 | few | CASNRLANSGANVLTF | TGTGCCAGCAATCGATTAGCGAACTCTGGGGCCAACGTCCTGACTTTC
TRBJ1-1 | . | TRBV7-8 | . | CASSPLGGAMNTEAFF | TGTGCCAGCAGCCCCCTGGGGGGGGCCATGAACACTGAAGCTTTCTTT
TRBJ1-6 | . | TRBV4-3 | few | CASSQIDRSLGSPLHF | TGCGCCAGCAGCCAAATAGACAGGTCTTTAGGTTCACCCCTCCACTTT
TRBJ2-6 | . | TRBV28 | once | CASSQGSPSGANVLTF | TGTGCCAGCAGTCAGGGCAGCCCCTCTGGGGCCAACGTCCTGACTTTC
TRBJ1-1 | . | TRBV20-1 | . | CSARGRGFGAFF | TGCAGTGCTAGGGGCCGAGGATTCGGGGCTTTCTTT
TRBJ1-2 | . | TRBV6-2/TRBV6-3 | few | CASSPQPAGGFNYGYTF | TGTGCCAGCAGCCCTCAACCGGCCGGGGGTTTTAACTATGGCTACACCTTC
TRBJ1-6 | TRBD1 | TRBV7-6 | . | CASSFEAGGASPLHF | TGTGCCAGCAGCTTTGAGGCAGGGGGTGCCTCACCCCTCCACTTT
TRBJ2-1 | TRBD1 | TRBV29-1 | few | CSVVTGAVSYNEQFF | TGCAGCGTCGTGACAGGGGCCGTGTCCTACAATGAGCAGTTCTTC
TRBJ2-7 | . | TRBV7-6 | many | CASSLAGSSYEQYF | TGTGCCAGCAGCTTAGCGGGGAGCTCCTACGAGCAGTACTTC
TRBJ2-5 | TRBD2 | TRBV27 | few | CASAGLAEETQYF | TGTGCCAGCGCGGGACTAGCGGAAGAGACCCAGTACTTC
TRBJ1-2 | . | TRBV6-2/TRBV6-3 | . | CASSYRTDGYTF | TGTGCCAGCAGTTACAGAACAGATGGCTACACCTTC
TRBJ2-7 | TRBD2 | TRBV7-9 | . | CANSAPAGVGEQYF | TGTGCCAACTCGGCCCCAGCGGGGGTCGGCGAGCAGTACTTC
TRBJ1-1 | . | TRBV3-1 | few | CASSQSSAGTEAFF | TGTGCCAGCAGCCAATCGTCTGCCGGGACTGAAGCTTTCTTT
TRBJ2-4 | TRBD1 | TRBV4-1 | few | CASRDRENIQYF | TGCGCCAGCAGGGACAGGGAAAACATTCAGTACTTC
TRBJ1-3 | . | TRBV4-3 | few | CASSQENGPGAIYF | TGCGCCAGCAGCCAAGAGAACGGACCTGGGGCCATATATTTT
TRBJ2-1 | TRBD2 | TRBV7-7 | . | CASSPSGLGYNEQFF | TGTGCTAGCAGTCCCTCGGGACTAGGTTACAATGAGCAGTTCTTC
TRBJ1-5 | . | TRBV12-3/TRBV12-4 | many | CASSLVNQPQHF | TGTGCCAGCAGCTTAGTCAATCAGCCCCAGCATTTT
TRBJ1-1 | . | TRBV9 | . | CASSSRKTNTEAFF | TGTGCCAGCAGCAGTCGAAAAACGAACACTGAAGCTTTCTTT
TRBJ1-1 | . | TRBV20-1 | . | CSGSSRQGNTEAFF | TGCAGTGGGTCGTCGCGGCAGGGCAACACTGAAGCTTTCTTT
TRBJ2-1 | . | TRBV7-3 | . | CASSVGAWANEQFF | TGTGCCAGCAGCGTAGGGGCGTGGGCCAATGAGCAGTTCTTC
TRBJ2-3 | . | TRBV20-1 | many | CSASDDPSTDTQYF | TGCAGTGCTAGCGACGATCCTAGCACAGATACGCAGTATTTT
TRBJ1-1 | . | TRBV6-5 | few | CASYSVGGTEAFF | TGTGCCAGCTATTCCGTCGGGGGGACTGAAGCTTTCTTT
TRBJ1-4 | . | TRBV12-3/TRBV12-4 | . | CASSWGVTNEKLFF | TGTGCCAGCAGTTGGGGTGTCACTAATGAAAAACTGTTTTTT
TRBJ1-2 | . | TRBV20-1 | few | CSATPPNKGYTF | TGCAGTGCGACGCCGCCCAACAAGGGCTACACCTTC
TRBJ2-1 | . | TRBV7-9 | . | CASSSPERGASNEQFF | TGTGCCAGCAGCTCCCCTGAGAGGGGGGCTTCAAATGAGCAGTTCTTC